This TCR beta chain was sequenced in a study of cytomegalovirus exposure and HLA in healthy donors (dated by TCRdb to about 2017). For the study in its entirety: An earlier analysis of 587 of the donors reported about 260 Gb of sequence data and around 120 million unique TCR beta sequences obtained from about 200 million T cells. About 310 gigabases of sequencing data and some 85 million unique TCR sequences were included in an early release covering 550 to 800 HLA-typed donors. Of the 398 genotyped donors, around 81% fell in the genetic ancestry cluster associated with self-reported Caucasian donors. The aim of the study was to test whether cataloging public T cell receptors could identify signatures of past pathogen exposure. The T cell repertoires of under 750 subjects were profiled by immunosequencing and related to cytomegalovirus serostatus. In addition to the first cohort of roughly 700 subjects, a separate validation cohort of approximately 120 different subjects was used. High-throughput TCR immunosequencing, statistical association of individual TCRs with disease status, and machine learning were combined to predict cytomegalovirus infection status. To study patterns of TCR occurrence, a later analysis re-analyzed previously published TCR beta repertoires from around 660 donors and added high-resolution HLA genotyping. In the later analysis, no new phenotypic data were used to find candidate immune exposures; instead, reliance was placed on TCR beta sequences and their occurrence across donors. In an earlier analysis of several hundred of the donors, high-throughput TCR beta sequencing was used to judge whether each TCR beta V gene segment behaved as functional or pseudogenic. Donor age, sex, ethnicity and CMV serostatus were compiled alongside the repertoire data. In a later genetic analysis, genome-wide SNP genotypes for about three fifths of the 666 donors were used, and that subset was treated as a discovery cohort. Every repertoire in the discovery cohort had been generated on one and the same sequencing platform. Both class I and class II loci were covered by HLA typing, at four-digit resolution. The number of donors typed differed by locus, with roughly 620-630 for A, B, C, DRB1 and DQB1, roughly 520 for DQA1, about 610 for DPA1, and approximately 470 for DPB1. Because of strong linkage in the cohort, 5 or 6 DR-DQ haplotypes were treated as single units for association and clustering. Across about 380 genotyped donors of the cohort, an average of approximately 240,000 unique TCR beta nucleotide sequences per donor were sequenced, and roughly 20% of those sequences were non-productive.

This clone was seen a few times. The antigen it binds to is not known. Per-base qualities were not stored, and no clone one base away is much larger. This sample includes further DNA sequences coding for the same CDR3. Libraries were prepared through the immunoSEQ multiplex PCR assay. The multiplex PCR relied on a mix of 60 forward primers for TCR Vbeta segments and 13 reverse primers for TCR Jbeta segments. Amplification of the CDR3 region of rearranged TCR beta genes was performed with a multiplex PCR assay on genomic DNA. Amplified TCR beta libraries were sequenced as 87-base-pair reads on the Illumina HiSeq System. Processing in the source paper ran as follows. A later analysis counted 75 million to 100 million unique TCR beta chains across the 650 to 800 repertoires, and some 12 million of these chains were shared by at least two donors. A nearest-neighbor algorithm error-corrected the raw reads and collapsed the reads into unique sequences, merging closely related sequences to remove PCR and sequencing errors. Alignment of CDR3 sequences to IMGT reference sequences was used to assign V, D and J gene segments. For a sequence to be retained, a match of at least six nucleotides was required to both a V gene segment and a J gene segment. A rearrangement counted as productive if the CDR3 had no stop codons and remained in frame with V and J, and every other rearrangement counted as non-productive. Following IMGT convention, CDR3 was defined as the stretch from the second conserved V-encoded cysteine to the conserved J-encoded phenylalanine. In an earlier analysis of around 640 of the donors, sequences lacking an unambiguous match to a single V gene segment were excluded. An earlier analysis of a few hundred of the donors classified V segments as functional when productive rearrangements were above 56.7% and as segregating when the standard deviation between donors was above 5%. To diagnose cytomegalovirus status from the catalog of TCR beta chain sequences, a statistical classification framework was built. In a later analysis, TCR nucleotide sequences were compared against IMGT/GENE-DB human TR gene sequences so that V and J genes could be assigned. Using the TCRdist pipeline, a later analysis assigned CDR3 sequences along with most-parsimonious VDJ recombination scenarios. In a later analysis, every TCR beta chain was defined by the combination of its CDR3 amino acid sequence and its V-gene family, and reads without a unique V-gene family were dropped. A later analysis removed several hundred highly shared, low-generation-probability nucleotide sequences to deal with suspected cross-contamination and a sequencing artifact. For each public chain, a later analysis derived a clonal expansion index from normalized ranks of inferred template counts within each repertoire. In a later analysis, generation probabilities were computed using a VDJ recombination model fitted to out-of-frame rearrangements, and the results were checked against IGoR. In a later analysis, hypergeometric tests were used to score TCR-TCR, TCR-HLA and TCR-CMV co-occurrence, with a repertoire-size bias correction applied to TCR pairs. False discovery rates were estimated in a later analysis by permuting HLA or CMV assignments 20 times. A later analysis grouped co-occurring TCRs with DBSCAN, adding TCRdist sequence similarity when clustering within HLA-allele-positive subsets. For co-occurrence clustering, repertoires with fewer than 30,000 or more than 120,000 public chains were excluded, along with about five repertoires with anomalous nucleotide sharing. The clones in this table, taken by TCRdb from immuneACCESS, are in-frame only. Not every clone is retained; where verified, under half of the shortfall comes from an unresolved V gene, and the cause of the rest is unknown. The V and J calls and clone size were taken over from that table, and D and trimming were inferred from the DNA. This sample comprises some 160,000 clones, over 80% of them detected only once. The ten largest clones capture approximately 2.2% of the sample.

What the authors observed across the whole study: In both the original and validation cohorts, the classifier was reported to diagnose cytomegalovirus status with high specificity and sensitivity. Because counts were too low, approximately 18 rarely observed V segments, including chromosome 9 orphons, were excluded from the earlier analysis of about 500 of the donors. While some public TCRs were present in many individuals, most TCR sequences turned up only very rarely across donors. Specific HLA alleles were associated with some 15,000 TCR beta sequences at a false discovery rate of 0.05 in a later analysis. Most CMV-associated TCR beta chains appeared to be HLA-restricted in a later analysis, and the HLA associations seemed to be driven largely by CMV exposure. Compared with equally common non-associated chains, HLA-associated TCR beta chains in a later analysis were more clonally expanded and had lower generation probabilities. The study gave a list of roughly 150 TCR beta chains associated with cytomegalovirus. According to a later analysis, parvovirus B19, influenza, CMV and Epstein-Barr virus appeared linked to several top co-occurrence clusters. A group of highly shared sequence variants was considered likely to be a technical artifact of the sequencing pipeline. The only immune exposure information available for the cohort was CMV serostatus. In a later analysis, the rate of TCR association differed among HLA loci, with DRB1 alleles having the most associated TCRs and HLA-C alleles having the fewest. In a later genetic analysis, fewer N-insertions in productive TCRs were reported among donors in an Asian-associated ancestry cluster than the approximately 670-donor mean. Assigning TCR associations to individual alleles was difficult when HLA alleles, especially DR and DQ, strongly co-occurred. HLA typing was unavailable for some donors at each locus, so association tests used only the typed subset. The authors suggested that the approach could potentially be generalized to other disease states and immunological phenotypes. Correlated functional status among segregating V segments might reflect linkage disequilibrium, but an unknown experimental factor could not be ruled out. Presence/absence analyses assumed roughly uniform sequencing depth across donors, an assumption that may not hold. In vitro tests confirmed that a few of the cytomegalovirus-associated TCR beta chains recognize cytomegalovirus antigens. Broadly in line with IMGT annotations, most TCR beta V segments showed up in productive rearrangements about 90% or about 30% of the time in an earlier analysis of roughly 590 of the donors. This cohort had only TCR beta chains sequenced, and the lack of alpha or paired-chain data limited which features could be detected. A further reported finding was that TCR beta sequences accurately predicted the HLA-A and HLA-B alleles for most subjects in the first cohort. V-gene and J-gene trimming of TCR beta chains was associated with a missense DCLRE1C variant in a later genetic analysis, and the association was replicated in an independent cohort.

The cohort was made up of under 800 healthy bone marrow donors. At the time of sampling, all cohort members were nominally healthy, though unrecorded immune exposures were likely present. The donor tested CMV seronegative and was one of the 352 seronegative cohort members. Each donor provided a peripheral blood sample, and peripheral blood mononuclear cells were used for TCR beta sequencing. The Qiagen DNeasy Blood Extraction Kit was used to extract genomic DNA from the blood cell samples. This receptor was identified in a male donor in good health and CMV-seronegative. The sample consisted of PBMCs.

The DNA is as follows: TGCGCCAGCAGCTTGGGGGCAGGGGGCAACACTGAAGCTTTCTTT. This codes for CASSLGAGGNTEAFF. This receptor chain uses TRBV5-1 and TRBJ1-1; TRBD1 agrees with 8 junctional bases. For CDR1 and CDR2, the germline V gene lists SGHRS and YFSETQ. Reading from cysteine to phenylalanine, the CDR3 counts 15 amino acids. Here the CDR3 DNA is all that survives: 45 bases in frame from base 1. V is cut back by 0 bases and J by 2 bases, with 3 bases in the junction unmatched.